The clone carrying this T cell receptor (beta chain) has only one observation. This CDR3 is built from 14 residues. The V gene's germline CDR1 is MNHEY and CDR2 SMNVEV (reference sequence). V lost 7 bases, J lost 1 base, and 4 bases stayed unmatched. These data are taken from a study of T cell responses to AZD1222 COVID-19 vaccine. Sequenced by immunoSEQ multiplex PCR; TCRdb stores in-frame clones only, minus some. The sample has 100,000 to 120,000 clones; more than 70% are singletons. Second doses at about 4 or about 12 weeks were pooled. This specimen consisted of peripheral blood, obtained 28 days after the second AZD1222 dose. The TCR was taken from an adult who received the AZD1222 COVID-19 vaccine. This chain links TRBV27 with TRBJ2-3, with 8 bases aligning to TRBD1. In DNA form, the CDR3 reads TGTGCCAGCACCTCGGGACAGGGCACAGATACGCAGTATTTT. This codes for CASTSGQGTDTQYF.